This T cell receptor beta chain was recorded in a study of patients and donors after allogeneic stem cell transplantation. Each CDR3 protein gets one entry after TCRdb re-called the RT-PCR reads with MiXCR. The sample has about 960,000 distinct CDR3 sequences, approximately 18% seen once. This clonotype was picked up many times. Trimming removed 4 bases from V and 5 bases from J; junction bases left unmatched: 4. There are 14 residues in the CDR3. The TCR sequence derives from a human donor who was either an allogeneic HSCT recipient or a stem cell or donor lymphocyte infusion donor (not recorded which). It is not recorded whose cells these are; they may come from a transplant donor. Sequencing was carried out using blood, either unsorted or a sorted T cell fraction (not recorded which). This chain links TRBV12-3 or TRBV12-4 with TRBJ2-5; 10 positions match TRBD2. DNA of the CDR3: TGTGCCAGCAGTTGGACTAGCGGTAGGGAGACCCAGTACTTC. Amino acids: CASSWTSGRETQYF.